This T cell receptor (beta chain) was obtained from a study of blood T cell repertoires in COVID-19. V was cut by 0 bases and J by 7 bases, with 7 bases left in between. CDR3 length: 12 amino acids. The germline gives CDR1 SGHDT, CDR2 YYEEEE. TCRdb's table, derived via immunoSEQ multiplex PCR, lists solely in-frame clones and lacks some. The top ten hold more than 3.5% of the sample, which has about 130,000 clones, approximately 85% seen once. The chain has TRBV5-6 and TRBJ2-5, with D uncertain. This sequence originates from a human donor in a cohort sampled during active COVID-19. Sequenced material: peripheral blood. CDR3 residues: CASSLASGTQYF. The CDR3 DNA sequence: TGTGCCAGCAGCTTGGCCTCCGGGACCCAGTACTTC.